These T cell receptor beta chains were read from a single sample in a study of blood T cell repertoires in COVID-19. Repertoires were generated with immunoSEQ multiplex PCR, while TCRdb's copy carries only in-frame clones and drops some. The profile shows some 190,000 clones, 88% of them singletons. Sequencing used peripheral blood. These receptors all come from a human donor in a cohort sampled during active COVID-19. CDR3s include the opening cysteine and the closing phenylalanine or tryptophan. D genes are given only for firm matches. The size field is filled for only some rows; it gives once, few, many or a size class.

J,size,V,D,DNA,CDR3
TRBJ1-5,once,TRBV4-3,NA,TGCGCCAGCAGCCAGCTCAGGGATCAGCCCCAGCATTTT,CASSQLRDQPQHF
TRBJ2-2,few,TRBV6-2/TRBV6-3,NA,TGTGCCAGCAGTTACCTTTCAGGGTCCGGGGAGCTGTTTTTT,CASSYLSGSGELFF
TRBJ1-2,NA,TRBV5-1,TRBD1,TGCGCCAGCAGCCCCGGACAGGGGCGGGCTGGCTACACCTTC,CASSPGQGRAGYTF
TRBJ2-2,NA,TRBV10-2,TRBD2,TGCGCCAGCAGTGGTAGCGGGGGATATGGGAACACCGGGGAGCTGTTTTTT,CASSGSGGYGNTGELFF
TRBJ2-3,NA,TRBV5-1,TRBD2,TGCGCCAGCAGCTTGGGGGGACTAGCGGGAGTAGGCGATACGCAGTATTTT,CASSLGGLAGVGDTQYF
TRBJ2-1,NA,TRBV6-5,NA,TGTGCCAGCAGTAAAAAGACGCGGTACAATGAGCAGTTCTTC,CASSKKTRYNEQFF
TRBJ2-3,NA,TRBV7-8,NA,TGTGCCAGCAGCCCCTACAGGGATACGCAGTATTTT,CASSPYRDTQYF
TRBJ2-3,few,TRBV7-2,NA,TGTGCCAGCAGCTTTGGGCAACGCACAGATACGCAGTATTTT,CASSFGQRTDTQYF
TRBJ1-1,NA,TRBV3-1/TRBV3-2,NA,TGTGCCAGCAGCCAAGGGTTGGCGAACACTGAAGCTTTCTTT,CASSQGLANTEAFF
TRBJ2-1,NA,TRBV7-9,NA,TGTGCCAGCTCGATCGGTGGGGGACTCAACAATGAGCAGTTCTTC,CASSIGGGLNNEQFF
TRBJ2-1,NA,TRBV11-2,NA,TGTGCCAGCAGCTTAGAAGTCAGCTACAATGAGCAGTTCTTC,CASSLEVSYNEQFF
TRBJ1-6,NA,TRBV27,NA,TGTGCCAGCAGCCAAGGGACTCCAGGGTACTCACCCCTCCACTTT,CASSQGTPGYSPLHF
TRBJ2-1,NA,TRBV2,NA,TGTGCCAGCCACCAGATGCGGAGTAACAATGAGCAGTTCTTC,CASHQMRSNNEQFF
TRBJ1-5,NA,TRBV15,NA,TGTGCCACCAGCAGAGATTTGGGCCTGCACCAGCCCCAGCATTTT,CATSRDLGLHQPQHF
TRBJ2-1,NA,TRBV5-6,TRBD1,TGTGCCAGCAGCGAGACCGTCTGGACAGGTCTTGATGAGCAGTTCTTC,CASSETVWTGLDEQFF
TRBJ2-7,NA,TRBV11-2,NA,TGTGCCAGCAGCTTACAGGCCGGAACAGGGTCCTACGAGCAGTACTTC,CASSLQAGTGSYEQYF
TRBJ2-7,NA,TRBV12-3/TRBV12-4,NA,TGTGCCAGCAGTCCGTTGTTGGAGGAGCAGTACTTC,CASSPLLEEQYF
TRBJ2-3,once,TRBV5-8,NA,TGTGCCAGCCCAATTAGCCTGTTGCGGGGTTACACAGATACGCAGTATTTT,CASPISLLRGYTDTQYF
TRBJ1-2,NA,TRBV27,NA,TGTGCCAGCAGCCCTTCATTGGGCAGGGCCTTCCTCGGCAGCTATGGCTACACCTTC,CASSPSLGRAFLGSYGYTF
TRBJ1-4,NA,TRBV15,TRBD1,TGTGCCACGCGCCGAGACAGGGGGTACGGTGAAAAACTGTTTTTT,CATRRDRGYGEKLFF
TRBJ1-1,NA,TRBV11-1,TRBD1,TGTGCCAGCAGCTTAATGGGACAGGGGTCCACTGAAGCTTTCTTT,CASSLMGQGSTEAFF
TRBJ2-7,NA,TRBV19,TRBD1,TGTGCCAGTAGTGTCACAGGGGAATACTACGAGCAGTACTTC,CASSVTGEYYEQYF
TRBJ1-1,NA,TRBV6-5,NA,TGTGCCAGCAGTTACGACTACACCAGCCTGAACACTGAAGCTTTCTTT,CASSYDYTSLNTEAFF
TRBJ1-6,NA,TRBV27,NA,TGTGCCAGTCGCAGCAGTTCCAACAGATATTCACCCCTCCACTTT,CASRSSSNRYSPLHF
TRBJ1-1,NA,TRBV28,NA,TGTGCCAGCAGGGATAGCCTGAACACTGAAGCTTTCTTT,CASRDSLNTEAFF
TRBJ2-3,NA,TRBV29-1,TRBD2,TGCAGCGCCCGAAGGCAGCGGGGCGCTTATGCGTCAGATACGCAGTATTTT,CSARRQRGAYASDTQYF
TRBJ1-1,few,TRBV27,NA,TGTGCCAGCAGTGTCTCCGGGGAGGTTGGAGCTTTCTTT,CASSVSGEVGAFF
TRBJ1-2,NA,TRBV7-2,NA,TGTGCCAGCAGCTTAGGCCGCGGGGGGGCGGACTATGGCTACACCTTC,CASSLGRGGADYGYTF
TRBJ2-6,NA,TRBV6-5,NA,TGTGCCAGCAGAGCCCATACCTCTGGGGCCAACGTCCTGACTTTC,CASRAHTSGANVLTF
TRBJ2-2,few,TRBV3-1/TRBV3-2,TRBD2,TGTGCCAGCAGCCCCCGTAGCGGGAGATTCCCCGGGGAGCTGTTTTTT,CASSPRSGRFPGELFF
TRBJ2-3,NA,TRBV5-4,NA,TGTGCCAGCAGCCCCGGACTGGGCACAGATACGCAGTATTTT,CASSPGLGTDTQYF
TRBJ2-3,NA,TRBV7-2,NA,TGTGCCAGCAGCCCCCCGGCTAGTCGCACAGATACGCAGTATTTT,CASSPPASRTDTQYF
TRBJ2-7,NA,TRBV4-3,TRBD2,TGCGCCAGCAGCCAAGATTGGGCCAGCGGGAGAGACGAGCAGTACTTC,CASSQDWASGRDEQYF
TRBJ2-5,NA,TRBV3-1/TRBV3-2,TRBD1,TGTGCCAGCAGCCAATACCCCGACAGGGCCCGTCAAGAGACCCAGTACTTC,CASSQYPDRARQETQYF
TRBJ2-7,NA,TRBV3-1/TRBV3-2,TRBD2,TGTGCCAGCAGCCGTGGACTAGCGGGAGCTGGCGAGCAGTACTTC,CASSRGLAGAGEQYF
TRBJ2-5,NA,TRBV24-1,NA,TGTGCCACCAGTGATCGGGACAAATCGGGGCAAGAGACCCAGTACTTC,CATSDRDKSGQETQYF
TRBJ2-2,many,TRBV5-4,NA,TGTGCCAGCAGCTTGGACAGTAGAGCCGGGGAGCTGTTTTTT,CASSLDSRAGELFF
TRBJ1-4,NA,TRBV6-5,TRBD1,TGTGCCAGCACTCCCAGGGGGCCTAATGAAAAACTGTTTTTT,CASTPRGPNEKLFF
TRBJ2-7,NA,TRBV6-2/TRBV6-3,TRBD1,TGTGCCAGCAGTTTGGTGGGGCAGGGGGCCTACGAGCAGTACTTC,CASSLVGQGAYEQYF
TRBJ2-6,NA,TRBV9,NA,TGTGCCAGCAGCATTACCTACCACGCTACCTCTGGGGCCAACGTCCTGACTTTC,CASSITYHATSGANVLTF
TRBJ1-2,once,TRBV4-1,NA,TGCGCCAGCAGCCAAGATCCCAAAGAGGGCTATGGCTACACCTTC,CASSQDPKEGYGYTF
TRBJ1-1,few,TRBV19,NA,TGTGCCAGTATGTGGACAGACCCTTTGAACACTGAAGCTTTCTTT,CASMWTDPLNTEAFF
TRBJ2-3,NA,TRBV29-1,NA,TGCAGCGTTGAAAACACCCTTAGCACAGATACGCAGTATTTT,CSVENTLSTDTQYF
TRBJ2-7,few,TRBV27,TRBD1,TGTGCCAGCAGTCCCGGGACAGGGTTTAACAAGAACTTC,CASSPGTGFNKNF
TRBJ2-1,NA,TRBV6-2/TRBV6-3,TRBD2,TGTGCCAGCAGTTACTGGGGACTAGACAATGAGCAGTTCTTC,CASSYWGLDNEQFF
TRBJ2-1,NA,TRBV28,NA,TGTGCCAGCAGTTACAGCTCCTACAATGAGCAGTTCTTC,CASSYSSYNEQFF
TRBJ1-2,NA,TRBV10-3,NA,TGTGCCATCAGTGAGTGGGGGGATGGCTACACCTTC,CAISEWGDGYTF
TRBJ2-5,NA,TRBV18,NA,TGTGCCAGCTCAGTATTGGGCCCGGAGACCCAGTACTTC,CASSVLGPETQYF
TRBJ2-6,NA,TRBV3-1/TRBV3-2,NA,TGTGCCAGCAGTAGAGACATTTACTCTGGGGCCAACGTCCTGACTTTC,CASSRDIYSGANVLTF
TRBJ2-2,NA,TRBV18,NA,TGTGCCAGCTCACCACCGGAGGTCACCGGGGAGCTGTTTTTT,CASSPPEVTGELFF
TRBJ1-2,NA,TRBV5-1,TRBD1,TGCGCCAGCAGCTCTGGACAGGATCTATATGGCTACACCTTC,CASSSGQDLYGYTF